This TCR beta chain was retrieved from a study of blood T cells in healthy people across ages. The overall study: For every two T cells, template switching captured about one barcoded beta molecule.

CDR3 length: 16 residues. V shed 5 bases and J shed 5 bases, with 20 bases lying between them. The germline gives CDR1 SGHRS, CDR2 YFSETQ. In regard to this clonotype: Antigen specificity is unknown.

Overall study findings and caveats: Long-lived donors had more naive CD4+ cells and higher diversity than aged donors.

Combining a sample-barcoded 5' primer with a J-beta primer mix, a second PCR ran for roughly 7 to 12 cycles. With 12 random nucleotides, a template-switch adaptor tagged each individual cDNA molecule. TCRdb independently ran MiXCR on the 5' RACE reads; one entry per CDR3 protein. The repertoire holds 650,000 to 1,000,000 distinct CDR3 sequences, roughly 46% seen once, with approximately 18% in the top ten. The amount of total RNA extracted per sample was at least 5.5 micrograms. V is TRBV5-1 and J is TRBJ2-1; TRBD1 might be the D (5 bases). This sequence originates from a man older than 75 in good health. Sequences were obtained from blood. CDR3 bases: TGCGCCAGCAGTCTTTCAGGGCGTTTCTATAACAATGAGCAGTTCTTC. This sequence encodes CASSLSGRFYNNEQFF.